The rows below give T cell receptor beta chains drawn from one sample of a study of blood T cell repertoires in COVID-19. Sequencing was performed with immunoSEQ multiplex PCR; in TCRdb, only in-frame clones are kept and a portion is missing. Among around 170,000 clones listed, more than 80% were seen once. Sequencing was done on a sample of peripheral blood. These receptor sequences come from a man aged 55-75 years with acute or convalescent COVID-19. CDR3s include the opening cysteine and the closing phenylalanine or tryptophan. The D gene is left open where the match is weak. Rows may omit the clone size; those that give it use once, few, many or a size class.

D gene	V gene	clone size	J gene	CDR3 protein	CDR3 DNA
-	TRBV6-6	-	TRBJ1-1	CASSLPGGTEAFF	TGTGCCAGCAGTCTCCCCGGGGGAACTGAAGCTTTCTTT
-	TRBV4-1	-	TRBJ1-5	CASSQFWEDSNQPQHF	TGCGCCAGCAGCCAATTTTGGGAGGATAGCAATCAGCCCCAGCATTTT
-	TRBV30	-	TRBJ2-5	CAWSVGVNEQTQYF	TGTGCCTGGAGTGTCGGGGTTAACGAGCAGACCCAGTACTTC
-	TRBV4-1	-	TRBJ2-7	CASSQDLQEYEQYF	TGCGCCAGCAGCCAAGATTTACAGGAATACGAGCAGTACTTC
TRBD1	TRBV3-1/TRBV3-2	-	TRBJ2-1	CASSQKTGQGLNEQFF	TGTGCCAGCAGCCAGAAGACGGGACAGGGTCTTAATGAGCAGTTCTTC
TRBD1	TRBV6-2/TRBV6-3	-	TRBJ2-7	CASSYGGQGFYEQYF	TGTGCCAGCAGTTACGGCGGACAGGGGTTTTACGAGCAGTACTTC
-	TRBV5-6	-	TRBJ2-2	CASSLKMGAGRTGELFF	TGTGCCAGCAGCTTAAAAATGGGTGCTGGGAGAACCGGGGAGCTGTTTTTT
-	TRBV21-1	-	TRBJ1-5	CASSVRGSNQPQHF	TGTGCCAGCAGTGTACGGGGTAGCAATCAGCCCCAGCATTTT
-	TRBV11-2	-	TRBJ2-1	CASGIPSSYNEQFF	TGTGCCAGCGGTATTCCCAGCTCCTACAATGAGCAGTTCTTC
-	TRBV6-5	-	TRBJ2-2	CASNQGVGELFF	TGTGCCAGCAATCAGGGCGTCGGGGAGCTGTTTTTT
-	TRBV10-3	once	TRBJ1-5	CAISAGDQPQHF	TGTGCCATCAGTGCCGGAGATCAGCCCCAGCATTTT
-	TRBV5-5	-	TRBJ1-4	CASSLGLGSGGGEKLFF	TGTGCCAGCAGCTTAGGCTTGGGTTCGGGGGGCGGAGAAAAACTGTTTTTT
TRBD1	TRBV5-1	-	TRBJ1-5	CASSEQGLGGQPQHF	TGCGCCAGCAGCGAACAGGGGTTGGGGGGTCAGCCCCAGCATTTT
-	TRBV7-9	-	TRBJ1-2	CAGERNPNYGYTF	TGTGCCGGAGAGCGAAACCCTAACTATGGCTACACCTTC
TRBD1	TRBV9	-	TRBJ2-1	CASSVATGGQNNEQFF	TGTGCCAGCAGCGTAGCTACAGGGGGTCAGAACAATGAGCAGTTCTTC
-	TRBV5-1	-	TRBJ2-2	CASSGELGSTGELFF	TGCGCCAGCAGCGGGGAACTAGGCAGCACCGGGGAGCTGTTTTTT
TRBD2	TRBV3-1/TRBV3-2	-	TRBJ2-2	CASSLLAGGRIGELFF	TGTGCCAGCAGCCTCCTAGCGGGGGGGCGTATCGGGGAGCTGTTTTTT
-	TRBV4-2	-	TRBJ1-1	CASSQDAGNMNTEAFF	TGTGCCAGCAGCCAAGATGCAGGTAACATGAACACTGAAGCTTTCTTT
-	TRBV7-9	-	TRBJ2-1	CASRLDNYNEQFF	TGTGCCAGCAGGCTGGACAATTACAATGAGCAGTTCTTC
TRBD1	TRBV19	-	TRBJ2-1	CASSIMGQGKVREQFF	TGTGCCAGTAGTATAATGGGACAGGGTAAGGTACGTGAGCAGTTCTTC
-	TRBV5-1	-	TRBJ2-1	CASSLGGFTYNEQFF	TGCGCCAGCAGCTTAGGCGGTTTCACCTACAATGAGCAGTTCTTC
TRBD1	TRBV7-9	-	TRBJ2-1	CASSSTDRAPYNEQFF	TGTGCCAGCAGCTCGACTGACAGGGCCCCCTACAATGAGCAGTTCTTC
TRBD1	TRBV18	-	TRBJ2-7	CASSPPGTGGAYYEQYF	TGTGCCAGCTCACCCCCCGGGACAGGGGGCGCCTACTACGAGCAGTACTTC
TRBD1	TRBV6-6	-	TRBJ1-2	CASSTPTGLDGYTF	TGTGCCAGCAGTACTCCGACAGGGCTTGATGGCTACACCTTC
TRBD1	TRBV2	-	TRBJ1-2	CASREDRSFYGYTF	TGTGCCAGCAGGGAGGACAGGTCTTTCTACGGCTACACCTTC
-	TRBV18	-	TRBJ1-3	CASSPTDRISGNTIYF	TGTGCCAGCTCCCCAACTGACAGAATCTCTGGAAACACCATATATTTT
TRBD1	TRBV10-3	-	TRBJ2-2	CAISRPGQVHTGELFF	TGTGCCATCAGTAGACCGGGACAGGTACACACCGGGGAGCTGTTTTTT
-	TRBV2	once	TRBJ1-5	CASSGGGGFRNQPQHF	TGTGCCAGCAGTGGCGGAGGAGGGTTCAGGAATCAGCCCCAGCATTTT
TRBD2	TRBV5-1	-	TRBJ2-3	CASSLGTSGDTQYF	TGCGCCAGCAGCCTAGGGACTAGCGGAGATACGCAGTATTTT
TRBD1	TRBV18	-	TRBJ1-3	CASSRGTDSGNTIYF	TGTGCCAGCTCGCGCGGGACAGACTCTGGAAACACCATATATTTT
-	TRBV6-4	once	TRBJ2-7	CASNICFSSYEQYF	TGTGCCAGCAATATCTGCTTTAGCTCCTACGAGCAGTACTTC
TRBD2	TRBV19	-	TRBJ2-2	CASVAAGGLSGELFF	TGTGCCAGTGTTGCGGCGGGGGGGCTTTCCGGGGAGCTGTTTTTT
-	TRBV3-1/TRBV3-2	-	TRBJ2-7	CASSRGGQRGTYEQYF	TGTGCCAGCAGCCGGGGAGGTCAACGAGGGACCTACGAGCAGTACTTC
-	TRBV1	-	TRBJ2-3	CTSSQVRGGTDTQYF	TGCACCAGCAGCCAAGTTAGGGGGGGAACAGATACGCAGTATTTT
TRBD1	TRBV5-6	-	TRBJ1-2	CASSPGGYNYGYTF	TGTGCCAGCAGCCCAGGGGGTTATAACTATGGCTACACCTTC
TRBD1	TRBV5-8	-	TRBJ2-1	CASIRDRVYNEQFF	TGTGCCAGCATCCGGGACAGGGTATACAATGAGCAGTTCTTC
TRBD2	TRBV6-1	-	TRBJ2-7	CASSEGGGVSYEQYF	TGTGCCAGCAGTGAGGGGGGGGGAGTATCCTACGAGCAGTACTTC
TRBD1	TRBV6-5	-	TRBJ1-6	CATRGRDSVNSPLHF	TGTGCCACCAGAGGCCGGGACAGCGTTAATTCACCCCTCCACTTT
-	TRBV19	-	TRBJ1-3	CASSMGRGGGNTIYF	TGTGCCAGTAGTATGGGCAGAGGAGGTGGAAACACCATATATTTT
TRBD1	TRBV5-1	-	TRBJ2-6	CASSYKQPGQLTLTSGWANVLTF	TGCGCCAGCAGCTACAAACAACCGGGACAGTTAACTCTGACGTCTGGGTGGGCCAACGTCCTGACTTTC
-	TRBV15	-	TRBJ1-5	CATSRDPSQVSNQPQHF	TGTGCCACCAGCAGAGATCCTTCACAGGTTAGCAATCAGCCCCAGCATTTT
TRBD1	TRBV7-9	-	TRBJ1-2	CASSHLGQAYGYTF	TGTGCCAGCAGCCACCTAGGACAGGCCTATGGCTACACCTTC